These 9 T cell receptor beta chains were all obtained from the same sample, sequenced in a study of blood T cell repertoires in COVID-19. Clones were sequenced by immunoSEQ multiplex PCR, and TCRdb holds only the in-frame ones, with some missing. The data contain some 420,000 clones, 80% to 90% of them singletons. The sample taken for sequencing was PBMCs or T cells enriched from blood (not recorded which). The receptors come from a man aged 25-40 years who had recovered from COVID-19.

The chain uses TRBV6-6 and TRBJ1-1; 12 bases line up with TRBD1. This CDR3 comprises 14 residues. CDR1 and CDR2 from the germline V gene are MNHNY and SVGAGI (reference sequence). Losses at the gene ends were 5 bases for V and 5 bases for J; bases not matched to a gene: 3. CDR3 DNA: TGTGCCAGCAGTACGGGACAGGGGGCTACTGAAGCTTTCTTT. Translated, it gives CASSTGQGATEAFF.

The chain has TRBV28 and TRBJ2-2; D call uncertain. There are 15 residues in the CDR3. V was cut by 0 bases and J by 0 bases, with 5 bases left in between. Germline V gene sequence: CDR1 MDHEN, CDR2 SYDVKM. The CDR3 spells CASSLWATNTGELFF. As DNA, the CDR3 is TGTGCCAGCAGTTTATGGGCCACGAACACCGGGGAGCTGTTTTTT.

The chain couples TRBV5-1 to TRBJ2-2; D gene uncertain. The V and J ends lost 0 bases and 4 bases respectively, with 7 bases between them. This CDR3 is built from 14 residues. From germline, CDR1 is SGHRS and CDR2 YFSETQ. The CDR3 DNA follows: TGCGCCAGCAGCTTGGGTTGGAGCACCGGGGAGCTGTTTTTT. Translating gives CASSLGWSTGELFF.

The sample holds one count of this clone. In DNA, the CDR3 is TGTGCCAGCAGCTCCGAGAAACTAGCGGATAATGAGCAGTTCTTC. The encoded protein is CASSSEKLADNEQFF. This chain joins TRBV13 and TRBJ2-1; 8 nucleotides agree with TRBD2. This CDR3 is built from 15 residues. V lost 4 bases to trimming and J lost 7 bases; unmatched junction nucleotides: 9. Germline CDR1 is PRHDT and CDR2 is FYEKMQ (reference sequence).

This clone was detected only a few times. The V gene is TRBV4-1, the J gene TRBJ2-1; 16 nucleotides match TRBD2. The J segment lost 8 bases and the V segment lost 3 bases, leaving 13 bases of the junction unmatched. CDR1 is MGHRA and CDR2 is YSYEKL in the germline V gene. The CDR3 covers 19 residues. CDR3 DNA: TGCGCCAGCAGCCATCCGGGACTAGCGGGAGGGCCAGCCTTCGATGAGCAGTTCTTC. Its protein is CASSHPGLAGGPAFDEQFF.

The chain employs TRBV21-1 and TRBJ2-1; TRBD2, as called in the table, went unchecked against the DNA. TRBV21-1 is labeled a pseudogene. This CDR3 region has 13 residues. This chain's CDR3 is CARRLAGVHEQFF. The CDR3 nucleotides are TGTGCCAGAAGACTAGCGGGGGTACATGAGCAGTTCTTC.

This clone was seen a few times. This chain links TRBV2 with TRBJ1-6; D possibly corresponds to TRBD1 (6 bases). Germline V gene sequence: CDR1 SNHLY, CDR2 FYNNEI. There are 14 residues in the CDR3. Between the trimmed V and J ends, which lost 6 bases and 18 bases, there was a span of 24 bases. For the CDR3, the DNA is TGTGCCAGCAGGGAAAGCCGGGACACCAATCCGCCCCACTTT. Its translation: CASRESRDTNPPHF.

The CDR3 sequence is CASSEKGWSVEQYF. The CDR3 DNA reads as TGTGCCAGCAGTGAAAAGGGGTGGTCGGTCGAGCAGTACTTC. This sequence joins TRBV2 and TRBJ2-7, with TRBD1 as a possible D gene (5 bases). This CDR3 is built from 14 residues. Trimming shortened V by 2 bases and J by 6 bases, and 14 bases separated the two germline ends. Germline assignment: CDR1 SNHLY and CDR2 FYNNEI. Full variable domain (missing parts from reference TRBV2 and TRBJ2-7): EPEVTQTPSHQVTQMGQEVILRCVPISNHLYFYWYRQILGQKVEFLVSFYNNEISEKSEIFDDQFSVERPDGSNFTLKIRSTKLEDSAMYFCASSEKGWSVEQYFGPGTRLTVT.

The V call is TRBV7-3, the J call TRBJ2-2; 8 positions agree with TRBD1. The CDR3 extends over 18 amino acids. V shed 2 bases, J shed 2 bases, and the junction held 10 bases outside the gene matches. Germline V gene lookup returns CDR1 SGHTA and CDR2 FQGTGA. The CDR3 reads CASSLWGQAGLNTGELFF. CDR3 in DNA: TGTGCCAGCAGCTTATGGGGACAGGCAGGCCTAAACACCGGGGAGCTGTTTTTT. Supplemented by reference TRBV7-3 and TRBJ2-2, the full variable domain reads GAGVSQTPSNKVTEKGKYVELRCDPISGHTALYWYRQSLGQGPEFLIYFQGTGAADDSGLPNDRFFAVRPEGSVSTLKIQRTERGDSAVYLCASSLWGQAGLNTGELFFGEGSRLTVL.